This T cell receptor (beta chain) is from a study of blood T cell repertoires in COVID-19. Overall study: Samples of COVID-19 (acute and convalescent) were obtained from the United States, Italy and Spain. The analysed material was cDNA or gDNA that came from T cells, B-cell-depleted T cells, or PBMCs.

In the original analysis: From reference gene primer amplification, estimates of nucleated cell counts were derived. This table comes from immunoSEQ multiplex PCR, and its TCRdb copy is limited to in-frame clones, with some not included. D and trimming were read from the DNA, whereas the V and J calls and clone size are those reported in that table. The table lists about 400,000 clones, approximately 90% of them singletons. The age range of participants was 18 to 89 years, with residence in about 25 US areas. The V gene's germline CDR1 is SEHNR and CDR2 FQNEAQ (reference sequence). This CDR3 is 14 amino acids long. V was trimmed by 7 bases and J by 5 bases, leaving 17 bases between them.

The clonotype comes from a woman aged 50 to 60 who had recovered from COVID-19. This chain joins TRBV7-9 and TRBJ1-2, with D possibly matching TRBD1 (5 bases). Material for sequencing was PBMCs or T cells enriched from blood (not recorded which). The CDR3 reads CASIQGEGNYGYTF. The DNA of the CDR3 is TGTGCCAGCATCCAAGGGGAGGGTAATTATGGCTACACCTTC.